This record looks at one TCR beta chain sequence and its context. Its recognized antigen is unknown. No much larger clonotype is one base removed from it; base qualities were not supplied. Germline trimming amounts to 3 bases on V and 8 bases on J, with 6 as the count of junction bases outside the gene matches. The germline V gene encodes CDR1 MNHNY and CDR2 SVGAGI (reference sequence). Including cysteine and phenylalanine, the CDR3 has 15 amino acids. Only the CDR3 DNA is retained, 45 bases long and in frame from the first base. This specimen belongs to a study of cytomegalovirus exposure and HLA in healthy donors (dated by TCRdb to about 2017). General notes on the study: An earlier analysis of about 530 of the donors reported 276 Gb of sequence data and around 110 million unique TCR beta sequences obtained from about 179 million T cells. Among the 398 genotyped donors, around 79% belonged to the genetic ancestry cluster associated with self-reported Caucasian donors. A later genetic analysis used genome-wide SNP genotypes for about 55% of the 666 donors, treating that subset as a discovery cohort. An earlier analysis of nearly 600 of the donors applied high-throughput TCR beta sequencing to assess whether each TCR beta V gene segment acted as functional or pseudogenic. HLA typing included class I and class II loci at four-digit resolution. Along with the roughly 700-subject first cohort, a separate validation cohort of 120 different subjects was used. An early release covering roughly 640 HLA-typed donors comprised about 310 gigabases of sequencing data and 65 million to 100 million unique TCR sequences. Alongside the repertoire data, information on donor age, sex, ethnicity and CMV serostatus was compiled. On average, 235,054 unique TCR beta nucleotide sequences were sequenced per donor among 398 genotyped donors of the cohort, with roughly 19% of those sequences being non-productive. The number of donors typed differed by locus, with 629-630 for A, B, C, DRB1 and DQB1, roughly 520 for DQA1, approximately 570 for DPA1, and roughly 450 for DPB1. All discovery cohort repertoires had been generated using a single sequencing platform. A handful of DR-DQ haplotypes were handled as single units for association and clustering because linkage in the cohort was strong. The study was designed to test whether signatures of past pathogen exposure could be identified by cataloging public T cell receptors. The study profiled the T cell repertoires of 500 to 800 subjects by immunosequencing and related them to cytomegalovirus serostatus. In the later analysis, no new phenotypic data were used to find candidate immune exposures; instead, reliance was placed on TCR beta sequences and their occurrence across donors. To predict cytomegalovirus infection status, the study brought together high-throughput TCR immunosequencing, statistical association of individual TCRs with disease status, and machine learning. To study patterns of TCR occurrence, a later analysis re-analyzed previously published TCR beta repertoires from several hundred donors and added high-resolution HLA genotyping.

Libraries came from the immunoSEQ multiplex PCR assay. For the multiplex PCR, a mixture combining 60 forward primers for TCR Vbeta segments and 13 reverse primers for TCR Jbeta segments was used. The CDR3 region of rearranged TCR beta genes was amplified from genomic DNA by a multiplex PCR assay. On the Illumina HiSeq System, the amplified TCR beta libraries were sequenced as 87-base-pair reads. The original pipeline was this. A later analysis counted about 80 million unique TCR beta chains across the 640 or so repertoires, and some 11 million of these chains were shared by at least two donors. Raw reads were error-corrected and collapsed into unique sequences by a nearest-neighbor algorithm in which closely related sequences were merged to remove PCR and sequencing errors. CDR3 sequences were aligned to IMGT reference sequences to assign V, D and J gene segments. For a sequence to be retained, a match of at least six nucleotides was required to both a V gene segment and a J gene segment. A rearrangement was called productive if the CDR3 had no stop codons and remained in frame with V and J, and every other rearrangement was called non-productive. Following IMGT convention, CDR3 was defined as the stretch from the second conserved V-encoded cysteine up to the conserved J-encoded phenylalanine. The earlier analysis of some 580 of the donors excluded any sequence lacking an unambiguous match to a single V gene segment. An earlier analysis of approximately 590 of the donors called V segments functional above 56.7% productive rearrangements and segregating when the between-donor standard deviation exceeded 5%. To diagnose cytomegalovirus status from the catalog of TCR beta chain sequences, a statistical classification framework was built. A later analysis assigned V and J genes by comparing TCR nucleotide sequences with IMGT/GENE-DB human TR gene sequences. A later analysis assigned CDR3 sequences and most-parsimonious VDJ recombination scenarios with the TCRdist pipeline. In a later analysis, every TCR beta chain was defined by the combination of its CDR3 amino acid sequence and its V-gene family, and reads without a unique V-gene family were dropped. As a way to deal with suspected cross-contamination and a sequencing artifact, a later analysis dropped 450 to 600 nucleotide sequences that were highly shared and had low generation probability. In a later analysis, a clonal expansion index was calculated for each public chain from normalized within-repertoire ranks of inferred template counts. In a later analysis, generation probabilities were computed with a VDJ recombination model fitted to out-of-frame rearrangements, and the resulting probabilities were checked against IGoR. Hypergeometric tests were used in a later analysis to score TCR-TCR, TCR-HLA and TCR-CMV co-occurrence, with a repertoire-size bias correction applied to the TCR pairs. In a later analysis, false discovery rates were estimated by permuting HLA or CMV assignments 20 times. In a later analysis, co-occurring TCRs were grouped using DBSCAN, and TCRdist sequence similarity was added for clustering within HLA-allele-positive subsets. Repertoires with fewer than 30,000 or more than 120,000 public chains were left out of co-occurrence clustering, as were a handful of repertoires with anomalous nucleotide sharing. The table was pulled from immuneACCESS by TCRdb, which kept in-frame rearrangements only. Such tables lose some clones; where checked, under half of the loss comes from unresolved V genes, and the rest has no known cause. V, J and clone size are taken as reported in that table, and D and trimming were inferred from the DNA itself. Here the sample has about 67,000 clones; about two thirds occur a single time. 2% to 2.5% of the sample comes from the top ten.

The cohort comprised approximately 700 healthy bone marrow donors. At the time of sampling, every cohort member was nominally healthy, though immune exposures that went unrecorded were likely present. The donor was CMV seronegative and was included in the group of around 320 seronegative cohort members. Each donor provided a peripheral blood sample, and peripheral blood mononuclear cells were used for TCR beta sequencing. Genomic DNA was extracted from the blood cell samples with the Qiagen DNeasy Blood Extraction Kit. What the work shows at the level of the full study, not this receptor alone: In a later analysis, several top co-occurrence clusters were reported to appear linked to parvovirus B19, influenza, CMV and Epstein-Barr virus. According to the authors, the approach could potentially be generalized to other disease states and immunological phenotypes. The cohort was sequenced for TCR beta chains only, and without alpha or paired-chain data the features that could be detected were limited. An association between a missense DCLRE1C variant and V-gene and J-gene trimming of TCR beta chains was found in a later genetic analysis and replicated in an independent cohort. A later analysis found that most CMV-associated TCR beta chains appeared HLA-restricted, with HLA associations seemingly driven largely by CMV exposure. A cluster of highly shared sequence variants was judged likely to represent a technical artifact of the sequencing pipeline. A further reported finding was that TCR beta sequences accurately predicted the HLA-A and HLA-B alleles for most subjects in the first cohort. The 87-base-pair reads could not distinguish some IMGT-functional V segments, including TRBV6-2 and TRBV6-3, so those segments were excluded. A later analysis found that HLA-associated TCR beta chains were more clonally expanded and had lower generation probabilities than equally common non-associated chains. For the cohort, immune exposure information was limited to CMV serostatus. Assigning TCR associations to individual alleles was difficult when HLA alleles, especially DR and DQ, strongly co-occurred. Presence/absence analyses assumed roughly uniform sequencing depth across donors, an assumption that may not hold. Correlated functional status among segregating V segments might reflect linkage disequilibrium, but an unknown experimental factor could not be ruled out. In a later analysis, TCR association rates were found to vary across HLA loci, with the most associated TCRs seen for DRB1 alleles and the fewest for HLA-C alleles. Specific HLA alleles were associated with 16,951 TCR beta sequences at a false discovery rate of 0.05 in a later analysis. A total of 150 to 200 TCR beta chains were listed by the study as associated with cytomegalovirus. Compared with the approximately 700-donor mean, donors in an Asian-associated ancestry cluster had fewer N-insertions in productive TCRs, according to a later genetic analysis. The classifier was reported to diagnose cytomegalovirus status with high specificity and sensitivity in both the original and validation cohorts. Because counts were too low, around 18 rarely observed V segments, including chromosome 9 orphons, were left out of the earlier analysis of about 620 of the donors. Broadly in line with IMGT annotations, most TCR beta V segments showed up in productive rearrangements about 87% or about 30% of the time in an earlier analysis of under 700 of the donors. Across donors, most TCR sequences were observed very rarely, whereas some public TCRs were present in many individuals. In vitro tests confirmed that a few of the cytomegalovirus-associated TCR beta chains recognize cytomegalovirus antigens. HLA typing was unavailable for some donors at each locus, so association tests used only the typed subset.

The receptor was derived from a woman between 25 and 40 years old in good health and CMV-seronegative. The chain is encoded by TRBV6-6 joined to TRBJ1-6, and 8 junctional nucleotides match TRBD1. Sample: PBMCs. In nucleotides, the sequence is TGTGCCAGCAGTTATCGACAGGGGAGATATTCACCCCTCCACTTT. It is translated as CASSYRQGRYSPLHF.